This T cell receptor beta chain was retrieved from a study of blood T cell repertoires in COVID-19. The data were produced by immunoSEQ multiplex PCR, yet TCRdb's version contains in-frame clones alone and is incomplete. The sample includes 350,000 to 400,000 clones, about 88% of them seen just once. The V gene's germline CDR1 is LNHNV and CDR2 YYDKDF (reference sequence). Deletions cut 0 bases from V and 0 bases from J, with 7 bases between. The CDR3 loop spans 15 amino acids. The chain combines TRBV15 with TRBJ2-3; no definite D call. This receptor was identified in a woman under 40 who had recovered from COVID-19. The sequenced sample was PBMCs or T cells enriched from blood (not recorded which). The CDR3 reads CATSRDPVSTDTQYF. In DNA form, the CDR3 reads TGTGCCACCAGCAGAGATCCAGTAAGCACAGATACGCAGTATTTT.